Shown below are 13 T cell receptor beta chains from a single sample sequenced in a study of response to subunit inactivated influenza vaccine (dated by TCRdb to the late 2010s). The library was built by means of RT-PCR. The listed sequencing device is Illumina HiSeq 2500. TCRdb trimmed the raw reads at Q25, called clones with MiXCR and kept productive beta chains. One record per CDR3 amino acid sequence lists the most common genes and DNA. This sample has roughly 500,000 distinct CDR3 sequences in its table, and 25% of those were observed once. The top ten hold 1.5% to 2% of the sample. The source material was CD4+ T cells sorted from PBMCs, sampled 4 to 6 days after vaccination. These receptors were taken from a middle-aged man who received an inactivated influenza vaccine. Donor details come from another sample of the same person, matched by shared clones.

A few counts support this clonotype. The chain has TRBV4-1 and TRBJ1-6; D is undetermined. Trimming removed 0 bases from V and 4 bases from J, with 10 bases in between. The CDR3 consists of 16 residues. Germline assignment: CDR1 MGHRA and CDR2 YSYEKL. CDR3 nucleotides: TGCGCCAGCAGCCAAGAAGGCGGGGTATATAATTCACCCCTCCACTTT. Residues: CASSQEGGVYNSPLHF.

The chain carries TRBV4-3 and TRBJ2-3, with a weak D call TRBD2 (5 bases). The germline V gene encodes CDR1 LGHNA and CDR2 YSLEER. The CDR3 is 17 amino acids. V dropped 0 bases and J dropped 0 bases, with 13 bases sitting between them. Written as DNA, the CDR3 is TGCGCCAGCAGCCAAGAGGGTCCACGGACTAGCACAGATACGCAGTATTTT. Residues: CASSQEGPRTSTDTQYF.

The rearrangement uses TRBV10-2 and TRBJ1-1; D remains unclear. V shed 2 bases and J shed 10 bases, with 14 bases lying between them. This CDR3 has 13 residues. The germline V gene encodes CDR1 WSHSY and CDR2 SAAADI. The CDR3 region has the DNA TGCGCCAGCAGTGAGCTCGAACAAGGGAGAGCTTTCTTT. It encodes CASSELEQGRAFF.

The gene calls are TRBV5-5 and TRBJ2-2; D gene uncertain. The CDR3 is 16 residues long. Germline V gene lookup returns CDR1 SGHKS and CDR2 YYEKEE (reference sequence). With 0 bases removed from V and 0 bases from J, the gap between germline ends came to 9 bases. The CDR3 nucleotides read TGTGCCAGCAGCTTGGACCCGGGCGCGAACACCGGGGAGCTGTTTTTT. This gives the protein CASSLDPGANTGELFF.

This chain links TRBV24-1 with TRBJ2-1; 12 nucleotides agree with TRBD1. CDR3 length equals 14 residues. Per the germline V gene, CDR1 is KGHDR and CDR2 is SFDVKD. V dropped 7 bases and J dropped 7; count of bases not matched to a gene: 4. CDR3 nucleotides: TGTGCCACCAGAGGGACAGGGGGCTTAAATGAGCAGTTCTTC. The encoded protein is CATRGTGGLNEQFF.

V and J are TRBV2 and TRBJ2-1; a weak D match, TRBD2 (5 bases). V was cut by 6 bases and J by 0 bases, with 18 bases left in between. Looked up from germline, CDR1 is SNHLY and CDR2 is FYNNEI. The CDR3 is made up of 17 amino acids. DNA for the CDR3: TGTGCCAGCAGCACAAGGACTCGTCCTAGCTCCTACAATGAGCAGTTCTTC. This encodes CASSTRTRPSSYNEQFF.

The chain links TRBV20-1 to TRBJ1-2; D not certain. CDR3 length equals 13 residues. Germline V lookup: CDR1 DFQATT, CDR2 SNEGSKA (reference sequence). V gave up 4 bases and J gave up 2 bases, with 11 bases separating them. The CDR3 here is CSAKDGLNYGYTF. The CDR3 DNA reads TGCAGTGCTAAGGACGGTCTGAACTATGGCTACACCTTC.

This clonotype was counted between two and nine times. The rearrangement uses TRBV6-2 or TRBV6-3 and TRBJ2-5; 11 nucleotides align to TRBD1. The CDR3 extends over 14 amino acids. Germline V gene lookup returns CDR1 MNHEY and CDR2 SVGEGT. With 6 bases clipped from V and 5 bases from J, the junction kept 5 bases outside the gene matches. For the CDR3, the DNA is TGTGCCAGCAGGGACAGGGGGCATTGGGAGACCCAGTACTTC. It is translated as CASRDRGHWETQYF.

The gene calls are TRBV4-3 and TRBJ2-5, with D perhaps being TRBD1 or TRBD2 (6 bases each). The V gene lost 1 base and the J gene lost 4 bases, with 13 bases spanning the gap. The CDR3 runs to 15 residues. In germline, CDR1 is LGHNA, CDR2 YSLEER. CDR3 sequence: CASSQVTGAGETQYF. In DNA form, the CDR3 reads TGCGCCAGCAGCCAAGTGACGGGGGCGGGAGAGACCCAGTACTTC.

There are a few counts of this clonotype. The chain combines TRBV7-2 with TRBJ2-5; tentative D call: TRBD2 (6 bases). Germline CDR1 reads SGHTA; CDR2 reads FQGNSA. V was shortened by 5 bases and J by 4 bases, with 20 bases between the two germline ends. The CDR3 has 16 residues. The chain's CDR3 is CASSLSRLATSETQYF. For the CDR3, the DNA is TGTGCCAGCAGCCTTAGTAGGCTAGCGACCTCAGAGACCCAGTACTTC.

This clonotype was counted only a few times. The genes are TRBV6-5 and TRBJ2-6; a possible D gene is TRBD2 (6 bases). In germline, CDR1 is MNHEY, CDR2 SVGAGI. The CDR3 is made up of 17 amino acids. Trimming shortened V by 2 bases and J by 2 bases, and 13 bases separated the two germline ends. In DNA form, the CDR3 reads TGTGCCAGCAGTTACGGAGGGTCGAGTGCTGGGGCCAACGTCCTGACTTTC. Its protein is CASSYGGSSAGANVLTF.

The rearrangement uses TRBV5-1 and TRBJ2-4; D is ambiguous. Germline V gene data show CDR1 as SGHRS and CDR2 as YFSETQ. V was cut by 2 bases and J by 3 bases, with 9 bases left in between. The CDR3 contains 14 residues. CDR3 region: CASSFGAGKNIQYF. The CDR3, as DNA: TGCGCCAGCAGCTTTGGTGCAGGCAAAAACATTCAGTACTTC.

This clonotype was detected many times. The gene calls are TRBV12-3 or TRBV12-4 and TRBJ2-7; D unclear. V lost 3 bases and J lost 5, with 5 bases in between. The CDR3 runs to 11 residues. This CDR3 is CASSLADEQYF. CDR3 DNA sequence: TGTGCCAGCAGTTTGGCGGACGAGCAGTACTTC.